A single sample gave rise to the 31 T cell receptor beta chains below, sequenced in a study of blood T cells in healthy people across ages. A second about 7 to 12 cycle PCR used barcoded and J-beta primers. TCRdb processed the 5' RACE reads anew with MiXCR; each CDR3 protein has one entry. The profile shows 1,800,000 or so distinct CDR3 sequences, about 39% of them singletons. Sequencing input: blood. These receptors all stem from a human donor in good health.

The J gene is TRBJ2-7, the V gene TRBV20-1, with TRBD2 matching 16 bases. Trimming at V came to 6 bases and at J to 3 bases, leaving 8 bases not matched to a gene. The germline V gene encodes CDR1 DFQATT and CDR2 SNEGSKA (reference sequence). The CDR3 has 16 amino acids. DNA of the CDR3: TGCAGTGCCCCACCGGGACTAGCGGGGGGGATCTACGAGCAGTACTTC. This gives the protein CSAPPGLAGGIYEQYF.

The rearrangement uses TRBV6-5 and TRBJ2-1; 12 nucleotides agree with TRBD2. Trimming cost V 4 bases and J 5 bases; bases outside gene matches: 15. The CDR3 covers 19 residues. Germline CDR1 MNHEY, CDR2 SVGAGI. CDR3 sequence: CASSSIWASGGGRNNEQFF. CDR3 in DNA: TGTGCCAGCAGTTCAATTTGGGCTAGCGGGGGGGGAAGAAACAATGAGCAGTTCTTC.

The chain combines TRBV20-1 with TRBJ1-2, with TRBD1 matching 7 bases. CDR1 and CDR2 from the germline V gene are DFQATT and SNEGSKA (reference sequence). J gave up 8 bases and V 2 bases, and 8 bases lay outside the gene matches. The CDR3 runs 13 residues. CDR3 loop: CSARRQGTGGYTF. Written as DNA, the CDR3 is TGCAGTGCTAGACGACAGGGAACGGGAGGCTACACCTTC.

The chain employs TRBV7-2 and TRBJ2-7; 8 bases agree with TRBD1. The CDR3 has 16 amino acids. V lost 5 bases, J lost 0 bases, and 9 bases stayed unmatched. Germline lookup yields CDR1 SGHTA and CDR2 FQGNSA. The CDR3 coding sequence is TGTGCCAGCAGCGCCGACAGGGGACACATCTCCTACGAGCAGTACTTC. This gives the protein CASSADRGHISYEQYF.

As to this clonotype: One end of the junction varies from germline; a read error may be responsible. The J gene is TRBJ2-5, the V gene TRBV2, with 8 bases identical to TRBD1. In germline, CDR1 is SNHLY, CDR2 FYNNEI. The CDR3 has 13 amino acids. In DNA, the CDR3 is TGTGCCAGCAGCGGGACAGGAAGGGAGATCCAGTACTTC. Translation gives CASSGTGREIQYF.

This clonotype was observed a few times. J is TRBJ2-5 and V is TRBV10-3; D could derive from TRBD1 or TRBD2 (6 bases each). Germline V gene lookup returns CDR1 ENHRY and CDR2 SYGVKD. The CDR3 length is 16 residues. Trimming shortened V by 11 bases and J by 0 bases, and 22 bases separated the two germline ends. The CDR3 sequence: CASSLRGAPYQETQYF. The CDR3 nucleotides are TGTGCCTCTTCCCTGAGGGGGGCGCCGTACCAAGAGACCCAGTACTTC.

The V gene is TRBV6-2 or TRBV6-3, the J gene TRBJ2-7; 7 bases are shared with TRBD1. The CDR3 spans 16 residues. The V gene end was trimmed by 2 bases and the J gene end by 4 bases; junction bases not matched to a gene: 11. CDR1 is MNHEY, CDR2 SVGEGT, per germline. The CDR3 reads CASSYGGQVIAYEQYF. The CDR3 nucleotides read TGTGCCAGCAGTTACGGCGGACAGGTGATAGCGTACGAGCAGTACTTC.

This sequence joins TRBV6-2 or TRBV6-3 and TRBJ2-5; D unresolved. The CDR3 contains 15 residues. The V end was cut by 10 bases, the J end by 1 base, with 19 bases between. In germline, CDR1 is MNHEY, CDR2 SVGEGT. DNA for the CDR3: TGTGCCATCGCCTCGATCGAGCTACCCCAAGAGACCCAGTACTTC. Its protein product is CAIASIELPQETQYF.

The chain joins TRBV4-2 to TRBJ1-3; D gene ambiguous. Germline CDR1 LGHNA, CDR2 YNFKEQ. The CDR3 extends over 13 amino acids. With 4 bases removed from V and 0 bases from J, the gap between germline ends came to 4 bases. For the CDR3, the DNA is TGTGCCAGCAGCCCTCCCTCTGGAAACACCATATATTTT. Encoded protein: CASSPPSGNTIYF.

This clonotype has more than one count but fewer than ten. This chain connects TRBV20-1 to TRBJ2-5; D might be TRBD1 or TRBD2, each matching 5 bases. In germline, CDR1 is DFQATT, CDR2 SNEGSKA (reference sequence). The CDR3 totals 14 residues. V was clipped by 0 bases and J by 5 bases, with 13 bases between them. In DNA, the CDR3 is TGCAGTGCTAGAGATTATCAGGGAGAGGAGACCCAGTACTTC. Amino acid sequence: CSARDYQGEETQYF.

The gene calls are TRBV5-1 and TRBJ2-1; maybe TRBD2 (6 bases). The tail of the sequence fits TRBJ2-7 better, so the J call may be wrong. The germline CDR1 and CDR2 sequences are SGHRS and YFSETQ. The CDR3 totals 18 residues. The CDR3 spells CASSSRSGGASSYNEQYF. CDR3 nucleotide sequence: TGCGCCAGCAGCTCCAGGTCGGGCGGGGCTAGCTCCTACAATGAGCAGTACTTC.

V usage is TRBV4-3 and J usage is TRBJ2-1, with no clear D. CDR3 size: 20 residues. Germline CDR1 and CDR2: LGHNA and YSLEER. V lost 4 bases, J lost 1 base, and 26 bases lay in between. In nucleotides, the CDR3 is TGCGCCAGCAGCCCCAGAAACGGACCCTCGCGTTCCCCATCCTACAATGAGCAGTTCTTC. This encodes CASSPRNGPSRSPSYNEQFF.

V gene TRBV5-1 combines with J gene TRBJ1-1; no reliable D call. Per germline, CDR1 SGHRS and CDR2 YFSETQ. Trimming left V 4 bases short and J 0 bases short, with 13 bases between. The CDR3 is 15 residues long. The CDR3 nucleotides are TGCGCCAGCAGCCCAAACGGGGTCTTGAACACTGAAGCTTTCTTT. It yields the protein CASSPNGVLNTEAFF.

This clonotype came up a few times. J is TRBJ2-5 and V is TRBV28; TRBD2 matches at 11 bases. CDR3 length: 16 residues. V lost 4 bases, J lost 4 bases, and 8 bases stayed unmatched. CDR1 and CDR2 (germline): MDHEN, SYDVKM. CDR3: CASSSPTLAGGETQYF. CDR3 nucleotide sequence: TGTGCCAGCAGTTCCCCTACTCTAGCGGGGGGAGAGACCCAGTACTTC.

This clonotype was picked up a small number of times. The rearrangement joins TRBV20-1 to TRBJ1-4; D is possibly TRBD1 (5 bases). Trimming shortened V by 3 bases and J by 2 bases, and 13 bases separated the two germline ends. Germline V gives CDR1 DFQATT, CDR2 SNEGSKA (reference sequence). The CDR3 loop spans 15 amino acids. Written as DNA, the CDR3 is TGCAGTGCTAGCAATTATGGGGGGACTAATGAAAAACTGTTTTTT. Translated, it gives CSASNYGGTNEKLFF.

The chain carries TRBV6-5 and TRBJ1-5, with D unresolved. Germline CDR1 and CDR2: MNHEY and SVGAGI. The CDR3 extends over 18 amino acids. The V gene lost 0 bases and the J gene lost 1 base, with 16 bases spanning the gap. The CDR3 nucleotides are TGTGCCAGCAGTTACTCCACGAATAGACGGGAAAGCAATCAGCCCCAGCATTTT. Encoded protein: CASSYSTNRRESNQPQHF.

The V call is TRBV12-3 or TRBV12-4, the J call TRBJ1-2; tentative D call: TRBD1 (5 bases). This CDR3 has 14 residues. The ends were cut back, 6 bases at V and 4 bases at J, with 15 bases in the middle. This chain's CDR3 is CASSHGGKGYGYTF. CDR3 DNA sequence: TGTGCCAGCAGCCACGGGGGGAAAGGCTATGGCTACACCTTC.

The CDR3: CASSLFSLGEQYF. The CDR3 DNA reads as TGTGCCAGCAGCTTATTTTCCCTGGGGGAGCAGTACTTC. This chain links TRBV7-2 with TRBJ2-7, with no clear D. With 2 bases removed from V and 7 bases from J, the gap between germline ends came to 12 bases. The germline gives CDR1 SGHTA, CDR2 FQGNSA. The CDR3 is 13 amino acids.

On this clonotype itself: Germline and junction disagree at one end, which may indicate a read error. The chain has TRBV7-9 and TRBJ1-2; a possible D gene is TRBD1 (5 bases). This CDR3 region has 13 residues. CDR1 and CDR2 from the germline V gene are SEHNR and FQNEAQ (reference sequence). The DNA of the CDR3 is TGTGTCAGCAGCTCCTATCAGGGAGGCGGCTACACCTTC. This translates into CVSSSYQGGGYTF.

The CDR3 coding sequence is TGTGCCAGCAGACAGGGAAATCTAAACATTCAGTACTTC. The encoded protein is CASRQGNLNIQYF. The rearrangement joins TRBV28 to TRBJ2-4; a possible D gene is TRBD1 (6 bases). The CDR3 runs 13 residues. Trimming removed 6 bases from V and 6 bases from J, with 12 bases in between. Germline V CDR1 and CDR2: MDHEN, SYDVKM.

This sequence joins TRBV20-1 and TRBJ1-1, with 8 bases aligning to TRBD1. CDR3 length: 14 residues. Germline CDR1 is DFQATT and CDR2 is SNEGSKA (reference sequence). The V and J ends lost 3 bases and 4 bases, in that order; junction bases with no gene match: 7. This chain's CDR3 is CSARDRAGITEAFF. The DNA for the CDR3 is TGCAGTGCTAGGGACAGGGCGGGCATCACTGAAGCTTTCTTT.

Only a few counts were recorded for this clonotype. V gene TRBV28 combines with J gene TRBJ2-4, with D perhaps TRBD2 (6 bases). Trimming removed 8 bases at V and 3 bases at J, with 23 bases between. CDR1 is MDHEN and CDR2 is SYDVKM in the germline V gene. The CDR3 loop spans 17 amino acids. The CDR3 loop is CASRGEISGTYKNIQYF. The CDR3 bases are TGTGCCAGCCGAGGGGAGATCTCCGGGACTTACAAAAACATTCAGTACTTC.

The sample holds a few counts of this clonotype. The V and J genes are TRBV20-1 and TRBJ1-6, with a possible D match to TRBD1 (6 bases). V dropped 4 bases and J dropped 7 bases, with 11 bases sitting between them. The CDR3 is made up of 13 amino acids. Germline V gene sequence: CDR1 DFQATT, CDR2 SNEGSKA (reference sequence). The CDR3 region has the DNA TGCAGTGCTATCAGGGGTGTGAATTCACCCCTCCACTTT. This codes for CSAIRGVNSPLHF.

About this clonotype: One end of the junction does not line up with germline, which may come from a read error. The V and J genes are TRBV12-5 and TRBJ2-7; 10 bases fit TRBD2. The CDR3 consists of 15 residues. Looked up from germline, CDR1 is LGHNT and CDR2 is FRNRAP. The CDR3 DNA sequence: TGCGCTAGTGGTTTGGTACTAGCGGGGTCCTACGAGCAGTACTTC. It is translated as CASGLVLAGSYEQYF.

This chain connects TRBV19 to TRBJ1-1; D is ambiguous. This CDR3 region has 14 residues. The V gene's germline CDR1 is LNHDA and CDR2 SQIVND (reference sequence). Trimming pared 5 bases from V and 6 bases from J, leaving 16 bases between. CDR3 bases: TGTGCCAGTAGTCCCCAAGGGATGGGCGCTGAAGCTTTCTTT. This encodes CASSPQGMGAEAFF.

This clonotype turned up a few times. The chain has TRBV14 and TRBJ2-1; tentatively, D is TRBD1 (5 bases). Germline CDR1 is SGHDN and CDR2 is FVKESK. The CDR3 has 16 amino acids. V was pared by 0 bases and J by 5 bases, with 14 bases between. In DNA, the CDR3 is TGTGCCAGCAGCCAAGATAGTTTTTCCAGGGACAATGAGCAGTTCTTC. Amino acid sequence: CASSQDSFSRDNEQFF.

This chain links TRBV12-3 or TRBV12-4 with TRBJ1-6; D is perhaps TRBD1 (5 bases). This CDR3 is 15 amino acids long. Trimming took 3 bases from V and 13 from J, leaving 19 bases between them. The CDR3 nucleotides are TGTGCCAGCAGTTTTACCTCCGGGGCGAGGGCGCCCCTCCACTTT. Protein sequence: CASSFTSGARAPLHF.

In this sample, this clonotype turned up once. This chain connects TRBV20-1 to TRBJ1-2; a weak D match, TRBD1 (6 bases). The CDR3 covers 13 residues. CDR1 and CDR2 (germline): DFQATT, SNEGSKA (reference sequence). V was pared by 6 bases and J by 6 bases, with 17 bases between. This CDR3 is CSAPTGTLHGYTF. CDR3 DNA sequence: TGCAGTGCCCCGACAGGAACCCTCCATGGCTACACCTTC.

The rearrangement links TRBV15 to TRBJ2-5; 12 bases are shared with TRBD1. Trimming took 0 bases from V and 7 from J; bases not matched to a gene: 3. Looked up from germline, CDR1 is LNHNV and CDR2 is YYDKDF (reference sequence). The CDR3 runs 15 residues. The CDR3 here is CATSRDRGQGATQYF. Here the CDR3 DNA reads TGTGCCACCAGCAGAGATCGGGGACAGGGGGCGACCCAGTACTTC. The full variable domain, its missing parts supplied by reference TRBV15 and TRBJ2-5, is DAMVIQNPRYQVTQFGKPVTLSCSQTLNHNVMYWYQQKSSQAPKLLFHYYDKDFNNEADTPDNFQSRRPNTSFCFLDIRSPGLGDTAMYLCATSRDRGQGATQYFGPGTRLLVL.

This clonotype was seen at least ten times. The chain has TRBV11-2 and TRBJ2-7; D not resolved. Germline CDR1 is SGHAT and CDR2 is FQNNGV. V lost 5 bases, J lost 5 bases, and 7 bases lay in between. This CDR3 region has 11 residues. The DNA for the CDR3 is TGTGCCAGCAGCGGTTCGCACGAGCAGTACTTC. This gives the protein CASSGSHEQYF.

This rearrangement joins TRBV4-3 to TRBJ2-5; the match to TRBD1 covers 9 bases. The germline gives CDR1 LGHNA, CDR2 YSLEER. This CDR3 has 15 amino acids. V gave up 4 bases and J gave up 4 bases; unmatched junction bases: 7. CDR3 sequence reads: CASSPIQGAGETQYF. The CDR3, as DNA: TGCGCCAGCAGCCCGATACAGGGGGCTGGAGAGACCCAGTACTTC.